The 7 T cell receptor beta chains reported below all come from one sample, sequenced in a study of blood T cells in healthy people across ages. Then a second PCR, running roughly 7 to 11 cycles, was carried out with a sample-barcoded 5' primer and a J-beta primer mix. Via MiXCR, TCRdb re-called the 5' RACE reads, giving one row per CDR3 protein. The sample contains about 1 million distinct CDR3 sequences, 35% to 55% of which appear only once. The sequenced material came from blood. The receptors come from a woman aged 60-70 years in good health.

This clonotype was recorded only once. This chain joins TRBV30 and TRBJ2-4; perhaps TRBD2 as D (7 bases). Near its end, the DNA agrees better with TRBJ2-7, so the J call may be wrong. CDR3 length: 15 amino acids. Germline CDR1 reads GTSNPN; CDR2 reads SVGIG (reference sequence). The CDR3, as DNA: TGTGCCTGGAACACAGCGGGACATACCCTCAGCGAGCAGTACTTC. This codes for CAWNTAGHTLSEQYF.

This sequence joins TRBV10-2 and TRBJ2-3; D ambiguous. CDR3 length: 14 residues. V lost 4 bases and J 4 bases, leaving 12 bases between the germline ends. CDR1 WSHSY and CDR2 SAAADI come from the germline V gene. CDR3 bases: TGCGCCAGCAGTGGGCAGGTAGAGGCAGATACGCAGTATTTT. It specifies CASSGQVEADTQYF.

This clonotype occurred a few times. This rearrangement joins TRBV27 to TRBJ2-7; no clear D. The CDR3 extends over 13 amino acids. Germline assignment: CDR1 MNHEY and CDR2 SMNVEV (reference sequence). The germline V and J ends were trimmed by 3 bases and 1 base, with 7 bases remaining between them. CDR3 sequence: CASSFDTSYEQYF. Here the CDR3 DNA reads TGTGCCAGCAGTTTTGACACGTCCTACGAGCAGTACTTC.

The sample holds a few counts of this clonotype. The chain joins TRBV6-5 to TRBJ2-3, with D maybe TRBD2 (6 bases). Germline CDR1 is MNHEY and CDR2 is SVGAGI. Deletions cut 6 bases from V and 4 bases from J, with 14 bases between. This CDR3 has 14 amino acids. The DNA of the CDR3 is TGTGCCAGCAGCTTGGAGGGAGCGGCAGATACGCAGTATTTT. Its translation is CASSLEGAADTQYF.

On this clonotype: With a much larger clone just one base away, this may be a read error. The V and J genes are TRBV29-1 and TRBJ1-1; TRBD1 matches 7 bases. Germline values: CDR1 SQVTM, CDR2 ANQGSEA. The CDR3 is made up of 13 amino acids. The CDR3 reads CGVNTGVNTEAFF. DNA of the CDR3: TGCGGCGTGAACACAGGGGTGAACACTGAAGCTTTCTTT.

The chain combines TRBV6-6 with TRBJ1-6; D not certain. The V end was cut by 2 bases, the J end by 9 bases, with 17 bases between. The CDR3 has 16 amino acids. The germline CDR1 and CDR2 sequences are MNHNY and SVGAGI (reference sequence). The CDR3 here is CASSYIPQVSISPLHF. CDR3 nucleotide sequence: TGTGCCAGCAGTTACATCCCCCAAGTGTCTATTTCACCCCTCCACTTT.

This chain uses TRBV11-2 with TRBJ2-1, with D possibly TRBD2 on 6 matching bases. Trimming took 5 bases from V and 6 from J, leaving 14 bases between them. This CDR3 is 14 amino acids long. Per the germline V gene, CDR1 is SGHAT and CDR2 is FQNNGV. CDR3 DNA sequence: TGTGCCAGCAGCGCCGGGCGGGATGGCAATGAGCAGTTCTTC. Translation gives CASSAGRDGNEQFF.